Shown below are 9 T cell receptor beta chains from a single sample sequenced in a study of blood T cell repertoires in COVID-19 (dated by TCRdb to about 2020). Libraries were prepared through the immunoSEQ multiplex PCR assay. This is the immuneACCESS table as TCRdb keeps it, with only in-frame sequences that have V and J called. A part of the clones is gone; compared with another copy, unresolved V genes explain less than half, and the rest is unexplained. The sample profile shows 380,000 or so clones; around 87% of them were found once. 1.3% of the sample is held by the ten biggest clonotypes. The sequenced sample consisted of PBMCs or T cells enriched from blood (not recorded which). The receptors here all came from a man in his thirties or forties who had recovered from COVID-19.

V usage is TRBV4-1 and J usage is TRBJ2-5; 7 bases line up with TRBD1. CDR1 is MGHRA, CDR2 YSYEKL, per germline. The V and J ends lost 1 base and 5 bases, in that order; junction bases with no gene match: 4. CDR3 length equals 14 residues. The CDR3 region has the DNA TGCGCCAGCAGCCAAGGACAGGGCCCCGAGACCCAGTACTTC. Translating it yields CASSQGQGPETQYF.

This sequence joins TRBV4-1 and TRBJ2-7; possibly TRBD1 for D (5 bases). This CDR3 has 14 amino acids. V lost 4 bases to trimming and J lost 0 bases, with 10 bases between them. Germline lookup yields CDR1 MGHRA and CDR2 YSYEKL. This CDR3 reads CASSRDRLSYEQYF. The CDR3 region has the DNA TGCGCCAGCAGCCGTGACAGACTCTCCTACGAGCAGTACTTC.

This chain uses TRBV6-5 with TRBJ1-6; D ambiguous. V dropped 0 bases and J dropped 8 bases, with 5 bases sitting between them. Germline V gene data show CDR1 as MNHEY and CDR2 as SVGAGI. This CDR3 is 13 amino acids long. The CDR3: CASSYSGDSPLHF. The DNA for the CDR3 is TGTGCCAGCAGTTACTCCGGGGATTCACCCCTCCACTTT.

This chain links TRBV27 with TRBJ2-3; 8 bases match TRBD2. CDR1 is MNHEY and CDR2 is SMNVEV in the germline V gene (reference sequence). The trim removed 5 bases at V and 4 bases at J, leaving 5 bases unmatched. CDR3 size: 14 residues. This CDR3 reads CASSTSGGADTQYF. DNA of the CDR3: TGTGCCAGCAGTACTAGCGGAGGAGCAGATACGCAGTATTTT.

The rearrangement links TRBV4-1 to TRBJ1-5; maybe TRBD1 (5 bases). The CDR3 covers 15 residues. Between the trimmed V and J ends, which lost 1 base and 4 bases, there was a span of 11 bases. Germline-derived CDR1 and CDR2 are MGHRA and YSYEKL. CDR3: CASSQGRGGNQPQHF. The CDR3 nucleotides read TGCGCCAGCAGCCAAGGAAGGGGAGGAAATCAGCCCCAGCATTTT.

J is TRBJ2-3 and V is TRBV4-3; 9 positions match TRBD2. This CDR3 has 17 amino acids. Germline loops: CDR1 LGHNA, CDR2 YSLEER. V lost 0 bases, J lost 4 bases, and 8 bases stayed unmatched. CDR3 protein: CASSQDRASGVADTQYF. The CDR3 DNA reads TGCGCCAGCAGCCAAGATCGGGCTAGCGGGGTTGCAGATACGCAGTATTTT.

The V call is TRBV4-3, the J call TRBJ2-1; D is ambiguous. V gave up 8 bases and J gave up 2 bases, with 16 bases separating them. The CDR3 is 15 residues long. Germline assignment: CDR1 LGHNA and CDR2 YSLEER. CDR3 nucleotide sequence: TGCGCCAGCTCCGGAGACTCCTCGACCTACAATGAGCAGTTCTTC. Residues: CASSGDSSTYNEQFF.

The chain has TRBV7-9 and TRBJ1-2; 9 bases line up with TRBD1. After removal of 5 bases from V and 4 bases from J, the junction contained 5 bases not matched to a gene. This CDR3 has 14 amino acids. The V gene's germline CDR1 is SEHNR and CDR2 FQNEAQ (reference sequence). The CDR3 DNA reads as TGTGCCAGCAGCCGAACAGGGGGCGGCTATGGCTACACCTTC. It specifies CASSRTGGGYGYTF.

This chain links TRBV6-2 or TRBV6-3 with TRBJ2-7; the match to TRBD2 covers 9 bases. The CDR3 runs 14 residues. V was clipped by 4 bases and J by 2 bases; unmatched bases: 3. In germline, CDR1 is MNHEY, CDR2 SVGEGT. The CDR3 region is CASSWGGGAYEQYF. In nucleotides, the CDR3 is TGTGCCAGCAGTTGGGGCGGGGGGGCCTACGAGCAGTACTTC.